One sample yielded the 27 T cell receptor beta chains listed below, sequenced in a study of cytomegalovirus exposure and HLA in healthy donors (dated by TCRdb to 2015 to 2018). The library relied on the immunoSEQ multiplex PCR assay. This is the immuneACCESS table as TCRdb keeps it, with only in-frame sequences that have V and J called. A part of the clones is gone; compared with another copy, unresolved V genes explain less than half, and the rest is unexplained. The sample table shows tens of thousands of clones, and approximately 90% are seen once. The leading ten clones occupy roughly 1.1% of the sample. Sequencing was done on a sample of PBMCs. The receptors derive from a man in his late teens or twenties in good health and CMV-seronegative.

The V call is TRBV4-1, the J call TRBJ1-4; D is perhaps TRBD1 (6 bases). Germline assignment: CDR1 MGHRA and CDR2 YSYEKL. CDR3 length: 15 residues. The V end lost 2 bases, the J end lost 3 bases, and 10 bases lay between the germline ends. The CDR3 is CASSQIRTANEKLFF. The CDR3 nucleotides read TGCGCCAGCAGCCAAATTAGGACAGCTAATGAAAAACTGTTTTTT.

The chain recombines TRBV7-9 with TRBJ2-7, with D tentatively TRBD1 (6 bases). The CDR3 extends over 14 amino acids. CDR1 SEHNR and CDR2 FQNEAQ come from the germline V gene (reference sequence). V dropped 5 bases and J dropped 3 bases, with 14 bases sitting between them. CDR3 region: CASSAERDNYEQYF. CDR3 nucleotide sequence: TGTGCCAGCAGCGCAGAGAGGGACAACTACGAGCAGTACTTC. Full variable domain (missing parts from reference TRBV7-9 and TRBJ2-7): DTGVSQNPRHKITKRGQNVTFRCDPISEHNRLYWYRQTLGQGPEFLTYFQNEAQLEKSRLLSDRFSAERPKGSFSTLEIQRTEQGDSAMYLCASSAERDNYEQYFGPGTRLTVT.

The V gene is TRBV11-2, the J gene TRBJ2-3; 8 positions agree with TRBD1. Germline CDR1 SGHAT, CDR2 FQNNGV. The CDR3 runs to 16 residues. V was pared by 4 bases and J by 0 bases, with 6 bases of the junction left unmatched. CDR3 coding DNA: TGTGCCAGCAGCTACAGGGACAGGCTGAGCACAGATACGCAGTATTTT. Its protein product is CASSYRDRLSTDTQYF. Full variable domain (outside the CDR3, taken from reference TRBV11-2 and TRBJ2-3): EAGVAQSPRYKIIEKRQSVAFWCNPISGHATLYWYQQILGQGPKLLIQFQNNGVVDDSQLPKDRFSAERLKGVDSTLKIQPAKLEDSAVYLCASSYRDRLSTDTQYFGPGTRLTVL.

This chain links TRBV20-1 with TRBJ2-5; maybe TRBD2 (6 bases). CDR3 length equals 10 residues. Per germline, CDR1 DFQATT and CDR2 SNEGSKA (reference sequence). Deletions cut 6 bases from V and 7 bases from J, with 9 bases between. The CDR3, as DNA: TGCAGTGCGCGGGGCAGGACCCAGTACTTC. Protein sequence: CSARGRTQYF.

V gene TRBV28 combines with J gene TRBJ1-5; D gene unclear. The CDR3 runs 17 residues. The germline gives CDR1 MDHEN, CDR2 SYDVKM. The V and J ends lost 5 bases and 6 bases respectively, with 23 bases between them. The chain's CDR3 is CASSPLMGVGSAQPQHF. CDR3 nucleotide sequence: TGTGCCAGCAGTCCCCTGATGGGAGTAGGATCCGCTCAGCCCCAGCATTTT.

The CDR3 DNA reads TGTGCCATCAGTGACTCCCGCCGGACTAGCACAGATACGCAGTATTTT. Translated: CAISDSRRTSTDTQYF. This chain links TRBV10-3 with TRBJ2-3, with D perhaps TRBD2 (5 bases). Germline V lookup: CDR1 ENHRY, CDR2 SYGVKD. V was clipped by 3 bases and J by 0 bases, with 13 bases between them. CDR3 length equals 16 residues.

This clone came up a few times. V and J are TRBV7-9 and TRBJ1-2; 9 bases agree with TRBD1. The CDR3 extends over 11 amino acids. Looked up from germline, CDR1 is SEHNR and CDR2 is FQNEAQ (reference sequence). V shed 6 bases, J shed 14 bases, and the junction held 7 bases outside the gene matches. CDR3 amino acids: CASSGDRAETF. CDR3 in DNA: TGTGCCAGCAGTGGGGACAGGGCAGAGACCTTC.

The chain combines TRBV6-6 with TRBJ1-1; no firm D call. This CDR3 has 14 amino acids. Trimming left V 6 bases short and J 2 bases short, with 13 bases between. CDR1 is MNHNY, CDR2 SVGAGI, per germline (reference sequence). Here the CDR3 reads CASRGYTLNTEAFF. The DNA of the CDR3 is TGTGCCAGCAGGGGCTACACTTTAAACACTGAAGCTTTCTTT.

The CDR3 reads CASSLTLTGVTGELFF. The DNA for the CDR3 is TGTGCCAGCAGTTTGACCCTGACAGGGGTGACCGGGGAGCTGTTTTTT. The chain couples TRBV28 to TRBJ2-2; 8 positions agree with TRBD1. Germline CDR1 reads MDHEN; CDR2 reads SYDVKM. This CDR3 is built from 16 residues. With V trimmed by 3 bases and J by 5 bases, 8 bases remained unmatched.

The chain links TRBV5-8 to TRBJ2-1; TRBD1 might be the D (6 bases). Germline CDR1 is SGHTS and CDR2 is YDEGEE. The length of the CDR3 is 13 residues. Trimming left V 0 bases short and J 6 bases short, with 7 bases between. In nucleotides, the CDR3 is TGTGCCAGCAGCTTGGGACAGGTCAATGAGCAGTTCTTC. It yields the protein CASSLGQVNEQFF.

The rearrangement uses TRBV28 and TRBJ1-1, with D perhaps TRBD1 (5 bases). The germline CDR1 and CDR2 sequences are MDHEN and SYDVKM. Trimming stripped 0 bases from V and 1 base from J, with 9 bases between. The CDR3 extends over 15 amino acids. The CDR3 protein is CASSLWARANTEAFF. CDR3 DNA sequence: TGTGCCAGCAGTTTATGGGCCAGGGCGAACACTGAAGCTTTCTTT.

The CDR3 region has the DNA TGCAGCGTTGAAGCGGCCCAAGGACAGGGGGAGGCCGGGGAGCTGTTTTTT. This translates into CSVEAAQGQGEAGELFF. The rearrangement links TRBV29-1 to TRBJ2-2; 10 nucleotides match TRBD1. The CDR3 has 17 residues. Looked up from germline, CDR1 is SQVTM and CDR2 is ANQGSEA. The J segment lost 6 bases and the V segment lost 1 base, leaving 11 bases of the junction unmatched.

The genes are TRBV18 and TRBJ2-4, with 8 bases that match TRBD1. The junction had 10 bases not matched to a gene; V was cut back by 1 base and J by 8 bases. Germline-derived CDR1 and CDR2 are KGHSH and LQKENI. The CDR3 spans 16 residues. The CDR3 sequence is CASSPLARGLSDIQYF. CDR3 nucleotide sequence: TGTGCCAGCTCACCACTTGCCAGGGGGCTATCGGACATTCAGTACTTC.

This rearrangement joins TRBV5-1 to TRBJ1-2; 9 bases fit TRBD1. Germline CDR1 reads SGHRS; CDR2 reads YFSETQ. The trim removed 4 bases at V and 4 bases at J, leaving 11 bases unmatched. The CDR3 spans 16 residues. CDR3 sequence (DNA): TGCGCCAGCAGCATAGAGACCGGGACAGGGCCCTATGGCTACACCTTC. It yields the protein CASSIETGTGPYGYTF.

J is TRBJ2-2 and V is TRBV14; a weak D match, TRBD1 (5 bases). CDR1 and CDR2 (germline): SGHDN, FVKESK. The CDR3 is 14 residues long. V was trimmed by 7 bases and J by 1 base, leaving 10 bases between them. In nucleotides, the CDR3 is TGTGCCAGCATCGACAGAAGGAACACCGGGGAGCTGTTTTTT. This gives the protein CASIDRRNTGELFF. The full variable domain, with the rest looked up from reference TRBV14 and TRBJ2-2, is EAGVTQFPSHSVIEKGQTVTLRCDPISGHDNLYWYRRVMGKEIKFLLHFVKESKQDESGMPNNRFLAERTGGTYSTLKVQPAELEDSGVYFCASIDRRNTGELFFGEGSRLTVL.

The rearrangement links TRBV11-1 to TRBJ2-1; TRBD1 might be the D (5 bases). Trimming stripped 0 bases from V and 2 bases from J, with 8 bases between. Looked up from germline, CDR1 is SGHAT and CDR2 is FQDESV (reference sequence). The length of the CDR3 is 15 residues. In nucleotides, the CDR3 is TGTGCCAGCAGCTTAGCCCAGGGTCCCTACAATGAGCAGTTCTTC. Translated, it gives CASSLAQGPYNEQFF.

This chain joins TRBV6-5 and TRBJ2-1; 9 bases line up with TRBD2. CDR3 length equals 16 residues. The germline V gene has CDR1 MNHEY and CDR2 SVGAGI. The V gene end was trimmed by 0 bases and the J gene end by 6 bases; junction bases not matched to a gene: 6. The CDR3 reads CASSYSRGGRANEQFF. The CDR3 nucleotides read TGTGCCAGCAGTTACTCGAGAGGCGGGAGGGCCAATGAGCAGTTCTTC.

The chain employs TRBV9 and TRBJ1-2; 9 bases agree with TRBD1. Germline V gene lookup returns CDR1 SGDLS and CDR2 YYNGEE. CDR3 size: 14 residues. V shed 3 bases, J shed 5 bases, and the junction held 5 bases outside the gene matches. In nucleotides, the CDR3 is TGTGCCAGCAGCGGATGGACAGGGGATTATGGCTACACCTTC. It encodes CASSGWTGDYGYTF.

The chain uses TRBV6-5 and TRBJ2-3; maybe TRBD1 (6 bases). V lost 1 base and J lost 0, with 11 bases in between. The CDR3 is 16 amino acids. Per germline, CDR1 MNHEY and CDR2 SVGAGI. The CDR3 loop reads CASSYLDRQSTDTQYF. The CDR3 bases are TGTGCCAGCAGTTACTTGGACAGACAGAGCACAGATACGCAGTATTTT.

A single count supports this clone. The chain uses TRBV10-3 and TRBJ2-5; 10 nucleotides match TRBD1. The V and J ends lost 6 bases and 5 bases, in that order; junction bases with no gene match: 9. CDR1 ENHRY and CDR2 SYGVKD come from the germline V gene. This CDR3 is 15 amino acids long. The CDR3 reads CAIRDRDRGAETQYF. As DNA, the CDR3 is TGTGCCATCAGAGACCGGGACAGGGGCGCCGAGACCCAGTACTTC.

V usage is TRBV27 and J usage is TRBJ1-1; no clear D gene. Germline CDR1 reads MNHEY; CDR2 reads SMNVEV (reference sequence). Trimming shortened V by 2 bases and J by 4 bases, and 11 bases separated the two germline ends. The CDR3 runs 14 residues. CDR3 in DNA: TGTGCCAGCAGTTTAACCAGACTCGGCACTGAAGCTTTCTTT. It is translated as CASSLTRLGTEAFF.

The chain carries TRBV27 and TRBJ2-1, with a possible D match to TRBD2 (5 bases). V lost 0 bases, J lost 6 bases, and 12 bases lay in between. This CDR3 has 15 amino acids. CDR1 and CDR2 from the germline V gene are MNHEY and SMNVEV (reference sequence). The CDR3 bases are TGTGCCAGCAGTTTATCTGACGGGGTCCCCAATGAGCAGTTCTTC. Translating it yields CASSLSDGVPNEQFF.

The chain combines TRBV18 with TRBJ2-2, with 9 bases that match TRBD2. The ends lost 3 bases at V and 7 bases at J; junction bases unmatched: 9. CDR1 and CDR2 (germline): KGHSH, LQKENI. The CDR3 is 16 amino acids. This chain's CDR3 is CASSPAKREDGGELFF. The CDR3 region has the DNA TGTGCCAGCTCACCCGCGAAGCGGGAGGACGGCGGGGAGCTGTTTTTT. Combining the CDR3 with reference TRBV18 and TRBJ2-2 gives the whole variable domain NAGVMQNPRHLVRRRGQEARLRCSPMKGHSHVYWYRQLPEEGLKFMVYLQKENIIDESGMPKERFSAEFPKEGPSILRIQQVVRGDSAAYFCASSPAKREDGGELFFGEGSRLTVL.

The chain is built from TRBV7-2 and TRBJ1-1; possible D gene TRBD1, 6 bases. The CDR3 has 15 amino acids. With 4 bases removed from V and 5 bases from J, the gap between germline ends came to 17 bases. CDR1 and CDR2 from the germline V gene are SGHTA and FQGNSA. DNA for the CDR3: TGTGCCAGCAGCTCCTCACAGGGCTGGGGGACTGAAGCTTTCTTT. Its protein is CASSSSQGWGTEAFF.

V is TRBV7-9 and J is TRBJ1-4; 7 bases are shared with TRBD1. The germline gives CDR1 SEHNR, CDR2 FQNEAQ (reference sequence). The CDR3 loop spans 16 amino acids. J lost 5 bases, V lost 2 bases, and 8 bases had no gene match. The CDR3 sequence: CASSLSGQELNEKLFF. The CDR3 DNA is TGTGCCAGCAGCTTATCAGGACAGGAGCTCAATGAAAAACTGTTTTTT.

The chain has TRBV28 and TRBJ2-3; TRBD2 might be the D (6 bases). The germline V gene has CDR1 MDHEN and CDR2 SYDVKM. This CDR3 has 15 amino acids. Trimming pared 2 bases from V and 2 bases from J, leaving 11 bases between. The CDR3 is CASSLVGGYTDTQYF. CDR3 nucleotides: TGTGCCAGCAGTTTAGTGGGAGGATACACAGATACGCAGTATTTT. The whole variable domain, filled in from reference TRBV28 and TRBJ2-3, reads DVKVTQSSRYLVKRTGEKVFLECVQDMDHENMFWYRQDPGLGLRLIYFSYDVKMKEKGDIPEGYSVSREKKERFSLILESASTNQTSMYLCASSLVGGYTDTQYFGPGTRLTVL.

The chain employs TRBV27 and TRBJ2-7; D remains ambiguous. Germline values: CDR1 MNHEY, CDR2 SMNVEV (reference sequence). CDR3 size: 13 residues. Trimming stripped 11 bases from V and 1 base from J, with 15 bases between. CDR3 bases: TGTGCCGCCGCAGTCCGTCCTTCCTACGAGCAGTACTTC. Protein sequence: CAAAVRPSYEQYF.